The 2 T cell receptor beta chains presented below share a single source sample, sequenced in a study of CXCR3-negative and CXCR3-positive naive CD8 T cells. Study-level findings and limits: The study found more hydrophobic TRB CDR3s in CXCR3-positive naive cells than in CXCR3-negative naive cells.

For these receptors, no antigen is known. 5' RACE that incorporated UMI labels was used to prepare the TRB cDNA libraries. Each CDR3 protein gets one entry in TCRdb, which reprocessed the 5' RACE reads and gives no DNA. The listing contains about 98,000 distinct CDR3 sequences. Sequences were obtained from naive CXCR3+ CD8+ T cells from blood. Subset of the sample: CD45RO-CCR7+CD27+CD95- naive CD8+ T cells expressing CXCR3 (TNR3+). All receptors come from a human donor in good health. Some clones in this sample may be carry-over from other donors' samples.

V usage is TRBV9 and J usage is TRBJ2-1. The CDR3 runs to 15 residues. CDR1 is SGDLS, CDR2 YYNGEE, per germline. CDR3 sequence: CASSDTGNSYNEQFF.

The CDR3: CASTSRGGGTDTQYF. J is TRBJ2-3 and V is TRBV7-2; TCRdb picks TRBD2, but there is no DNA to check that call. Germline V CDR1 and CDR2: SGHTA, FQGNSA. CDR3 length: 15 amino acids.